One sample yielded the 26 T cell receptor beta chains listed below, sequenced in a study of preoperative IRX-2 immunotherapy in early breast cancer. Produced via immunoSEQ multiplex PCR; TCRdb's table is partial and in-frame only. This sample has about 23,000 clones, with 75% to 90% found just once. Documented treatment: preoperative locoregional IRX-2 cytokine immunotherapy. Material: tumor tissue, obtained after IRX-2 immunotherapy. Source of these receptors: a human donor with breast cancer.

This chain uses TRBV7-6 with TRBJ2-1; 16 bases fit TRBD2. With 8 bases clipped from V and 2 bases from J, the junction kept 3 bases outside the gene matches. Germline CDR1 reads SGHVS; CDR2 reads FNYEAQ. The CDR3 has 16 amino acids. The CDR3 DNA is TGTGCCAGCTCCGGGACTAGCGGGAGGGCCTACAATGAGCAGTTCTTC. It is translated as CASSGTSGRAYNEQFF.

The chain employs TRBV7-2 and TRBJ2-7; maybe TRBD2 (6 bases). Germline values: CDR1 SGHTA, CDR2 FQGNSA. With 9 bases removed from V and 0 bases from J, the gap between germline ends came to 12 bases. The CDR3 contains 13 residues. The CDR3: CASGLAFSYEQYF. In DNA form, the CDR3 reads TGTGCCAGTGGGCTAGCGTTCTCCTACGAGCAGTACTTC.

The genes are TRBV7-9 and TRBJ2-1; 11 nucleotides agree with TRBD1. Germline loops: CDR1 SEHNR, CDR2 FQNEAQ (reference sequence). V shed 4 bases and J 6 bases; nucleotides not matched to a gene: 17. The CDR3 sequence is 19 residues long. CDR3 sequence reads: CASSSARTGGLLSSNEQFF. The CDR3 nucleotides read TGTGCCAGCAGCTCAGCCCGGACAGGGGGCCTCCTCTCCAGCAATGAGCAGTTCTTC.

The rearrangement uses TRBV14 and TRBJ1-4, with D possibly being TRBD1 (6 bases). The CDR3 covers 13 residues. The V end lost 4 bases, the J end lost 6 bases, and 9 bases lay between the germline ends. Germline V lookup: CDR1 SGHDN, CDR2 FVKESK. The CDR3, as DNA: TGTGCCAGCAGCCCCCGGGGGCATGAAAAACTGTTTTTT. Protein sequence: CASSPRGHEKLFF.

In DNA form, the CDR3 reads TGTGCCAGCAGTCTAAGGTCACAGGGGCCCTACGAGCAGTACTTC. Translation: CASSLRSQGPYEQYF. The rearrangement links TRBV6-5 to TRBJ2-7, with 7 bases aligning to TRBD1. The V and J ends lost 5 bases and 2 bases, in that order; junction bases with no gene match: 9. Germline V gene data show CDR1 as MNHEY and CDR2 as SVGAGI. The CDR3 is 15 residues long.

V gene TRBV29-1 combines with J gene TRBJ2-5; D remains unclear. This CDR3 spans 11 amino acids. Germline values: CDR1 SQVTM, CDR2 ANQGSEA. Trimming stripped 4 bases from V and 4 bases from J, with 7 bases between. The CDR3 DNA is TGCAGCGTTGGTTTAGTAGAGACCCAGTACTTC. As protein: CSVGLVETQYF. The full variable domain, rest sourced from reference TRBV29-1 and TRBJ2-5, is SAVISQKPSRDICQRGTSLTIQCQVDSQVTMMFWYRQQPGQSLTLIATANQGSEATYESGFVIDKFPISRPNLTFSTLTVSNMSPEDSSIYLCSVGLVETQYFGPGTRLLVL.

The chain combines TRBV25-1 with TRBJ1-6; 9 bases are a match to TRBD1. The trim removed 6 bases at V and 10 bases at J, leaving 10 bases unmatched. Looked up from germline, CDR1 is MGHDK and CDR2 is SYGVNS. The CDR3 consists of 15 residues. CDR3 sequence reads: CASRQLGQGRSPLHF. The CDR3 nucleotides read TGTGCCAGCAGGCAGTTAGGACAGGGGAGGTCACCCCTCCACTTT.

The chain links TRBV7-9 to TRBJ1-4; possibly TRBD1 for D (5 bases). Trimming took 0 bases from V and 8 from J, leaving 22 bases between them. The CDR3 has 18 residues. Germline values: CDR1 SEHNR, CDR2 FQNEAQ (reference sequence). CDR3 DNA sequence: TGTGCCAGCAGCTTAGCCACGGGGGATGGACGGCCGGGCGAAAAACTGTTTTTT. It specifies CASSLATGDGRPGEKLFF.

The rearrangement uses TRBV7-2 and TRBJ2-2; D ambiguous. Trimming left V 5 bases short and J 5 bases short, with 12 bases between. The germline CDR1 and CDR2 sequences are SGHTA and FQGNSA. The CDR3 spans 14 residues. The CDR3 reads CASSPILVTGELFF. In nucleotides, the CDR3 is TGTGCCAGCAGCCCAATTCTAGTGACCGGGGAGCTGTTTTTT.

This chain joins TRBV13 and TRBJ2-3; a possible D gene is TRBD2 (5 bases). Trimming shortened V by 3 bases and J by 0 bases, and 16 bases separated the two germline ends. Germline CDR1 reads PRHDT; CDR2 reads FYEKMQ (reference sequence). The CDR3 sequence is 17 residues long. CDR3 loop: CASSFLGLTDSTDTQYF. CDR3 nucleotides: TGTGCCAGCAGCTTCCTCGGACTCACCGATAGCACAGATACGCAGTATTTT.

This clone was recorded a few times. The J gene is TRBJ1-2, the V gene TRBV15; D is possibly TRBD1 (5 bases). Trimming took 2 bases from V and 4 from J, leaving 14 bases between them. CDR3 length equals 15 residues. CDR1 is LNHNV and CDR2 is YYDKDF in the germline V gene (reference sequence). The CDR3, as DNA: TGTGCCACCAGCAGATCCCCCAGGGAACCCTATGGCTACACCTTC. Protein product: CATSRSPREPYGYTF.

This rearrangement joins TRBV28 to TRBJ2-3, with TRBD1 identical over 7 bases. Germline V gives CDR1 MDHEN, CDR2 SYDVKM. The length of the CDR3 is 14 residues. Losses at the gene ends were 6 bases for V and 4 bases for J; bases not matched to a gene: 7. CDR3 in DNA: TGTGCCAGCAGGGATAGACAGGGAGCAGATACGCAGTATTTT. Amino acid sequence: CASRDRQGADTQYF.

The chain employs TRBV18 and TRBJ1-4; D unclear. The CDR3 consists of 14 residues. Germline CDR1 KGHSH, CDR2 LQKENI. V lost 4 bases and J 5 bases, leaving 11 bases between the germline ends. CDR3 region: CASSLGNLNEKLFF. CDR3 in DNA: TGTGCCAGCTCACTGGGAAATTTGAATGAAAAACTGTTTTTT.

The CDR3 here is CASSQGLADYNEQFF. In DNA form, the CDR3 reads TGTGCCAGCAGCCAGGGACTAGCGGATTACAATGAGCAGTTCTTC. The chain carries TRBV5-4 and TRBJ2-1, with 11 bases fitting TRBD2. With 4 bases clipped from V and 4 bases from J, the junction kept 4 bases outside the gene matches. Germline-derived CDR1 and CDR2 are SGHNT and YYREEE (reference sequence). The CDR3 has 15 residues. Using reference TRBV5-4 and TRBJ2-1 for the parts outside the CDR3, the full variable domain is ETGVTQSPTHLIKTRGQQVTLRCSSQSGHNTVSWYQQALGQGPQFIFQYYREEENGRGNFPPRFSGLQFPNYSSELNVNALELDDSALYLCASSQGLADYNEQFFGPGTRLTVL.

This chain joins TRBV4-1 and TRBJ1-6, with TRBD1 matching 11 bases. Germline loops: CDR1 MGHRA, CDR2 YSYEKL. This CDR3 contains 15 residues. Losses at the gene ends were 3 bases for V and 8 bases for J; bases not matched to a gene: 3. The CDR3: CASSQRTGGYSPLHF. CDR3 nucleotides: TGCGCCAGCAGCCAGCGGACAGGGGGCTATTCACCCCTCCACTTT.

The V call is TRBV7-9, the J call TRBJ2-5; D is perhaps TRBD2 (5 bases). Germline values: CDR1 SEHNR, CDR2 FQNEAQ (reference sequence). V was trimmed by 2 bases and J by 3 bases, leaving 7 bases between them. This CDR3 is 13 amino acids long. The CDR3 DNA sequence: TGTGCCAGCAGCTTATACGGGGAAGAGACCCAGTACTTC. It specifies CASSLYGEETQYF.

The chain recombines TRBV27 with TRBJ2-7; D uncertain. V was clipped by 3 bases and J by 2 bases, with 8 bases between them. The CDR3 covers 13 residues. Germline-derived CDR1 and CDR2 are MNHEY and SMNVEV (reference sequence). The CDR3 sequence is CASSLSFAYEQYF. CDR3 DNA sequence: TGTGCCAGCAGTTTGAGTTTCGCCTACGAGCAGTACTTC.

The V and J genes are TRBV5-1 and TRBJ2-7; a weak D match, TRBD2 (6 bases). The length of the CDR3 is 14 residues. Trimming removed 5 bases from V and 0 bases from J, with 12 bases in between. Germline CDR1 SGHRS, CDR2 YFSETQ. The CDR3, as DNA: TGCGCCAGCAGTCCGAGCGGGTACTCCTACGAGCAGTACTTC. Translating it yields CASSPSGYSYEQYF.

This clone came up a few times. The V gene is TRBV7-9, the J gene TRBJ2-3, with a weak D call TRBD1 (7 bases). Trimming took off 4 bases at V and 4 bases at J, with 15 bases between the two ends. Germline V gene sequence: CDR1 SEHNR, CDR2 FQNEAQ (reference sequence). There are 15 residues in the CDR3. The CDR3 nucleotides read TGTGCCAGCAGCTCAGTGACAGGGAGGCCAGATACGCAGTATTTT. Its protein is CASSSVTGRPDTQYF.

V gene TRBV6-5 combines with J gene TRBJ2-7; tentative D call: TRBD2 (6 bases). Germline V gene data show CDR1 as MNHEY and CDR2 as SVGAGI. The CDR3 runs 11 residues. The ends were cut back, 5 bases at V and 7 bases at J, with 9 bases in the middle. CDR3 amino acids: CASSRSGEQYF. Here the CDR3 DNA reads TGTGCCAGCAGTAGGAGCGGGGAGCAGTACTTC.

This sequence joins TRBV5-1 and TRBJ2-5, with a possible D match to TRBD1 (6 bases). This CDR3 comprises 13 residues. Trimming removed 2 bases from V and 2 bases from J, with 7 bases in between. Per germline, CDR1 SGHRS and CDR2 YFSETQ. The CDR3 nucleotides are TGCGCCAGCAGCTTCGGGACACAAGAGACCCAGTACTTC. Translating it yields CASSFGTQETQYF.

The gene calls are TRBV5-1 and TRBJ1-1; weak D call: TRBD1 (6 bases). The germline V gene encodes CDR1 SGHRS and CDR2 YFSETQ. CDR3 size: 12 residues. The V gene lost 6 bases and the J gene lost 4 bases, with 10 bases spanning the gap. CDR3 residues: CASTGESTEAFF. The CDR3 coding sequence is TGCGCCAGCACAGGGGAGAGCACTGAAGCTTTCTTT.

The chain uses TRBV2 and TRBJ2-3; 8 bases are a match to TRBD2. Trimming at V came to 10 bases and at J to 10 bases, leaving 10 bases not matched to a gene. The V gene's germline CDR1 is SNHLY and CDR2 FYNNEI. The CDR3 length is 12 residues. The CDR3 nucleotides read TGTGCCACCCCGGCGGGGGGCGCGGCGCAGTATTTT. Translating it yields CATPAGGAAQYF.

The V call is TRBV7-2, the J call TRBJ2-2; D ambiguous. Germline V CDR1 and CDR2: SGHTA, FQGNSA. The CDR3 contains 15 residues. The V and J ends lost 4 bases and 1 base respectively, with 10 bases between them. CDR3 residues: CASSYRARNTGELFF. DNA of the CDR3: TGTGCCAGCAGCTATCGGGCGAGGAACACCGGGGAGCTGTTTTTT.

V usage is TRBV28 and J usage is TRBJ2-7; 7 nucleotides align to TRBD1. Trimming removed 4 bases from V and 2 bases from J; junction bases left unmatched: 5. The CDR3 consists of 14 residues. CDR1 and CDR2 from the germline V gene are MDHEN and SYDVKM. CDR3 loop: CASSSGQAPYEQYF. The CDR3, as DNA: TGTGCCAGCAGTTCCGGACAGGCCCCCTACGAGCAGTACTTC.

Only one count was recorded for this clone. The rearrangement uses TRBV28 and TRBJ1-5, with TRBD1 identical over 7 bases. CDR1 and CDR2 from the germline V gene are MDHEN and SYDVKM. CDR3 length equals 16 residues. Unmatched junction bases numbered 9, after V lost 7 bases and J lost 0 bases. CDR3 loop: CASNSVQGFSNQPQHF. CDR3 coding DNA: TGTGCCAGCAACTCAGTACAGGGGTTTAGCAATCAGCCCCAGCATTTT.